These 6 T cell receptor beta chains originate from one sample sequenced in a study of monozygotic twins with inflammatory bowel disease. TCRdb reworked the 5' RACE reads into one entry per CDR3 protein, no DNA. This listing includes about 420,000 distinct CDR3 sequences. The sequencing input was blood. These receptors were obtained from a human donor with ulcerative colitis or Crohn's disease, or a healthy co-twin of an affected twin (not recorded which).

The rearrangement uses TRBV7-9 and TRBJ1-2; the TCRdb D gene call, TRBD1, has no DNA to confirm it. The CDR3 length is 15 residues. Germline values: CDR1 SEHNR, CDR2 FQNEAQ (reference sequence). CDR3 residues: CASSPRGQAIHGYTF. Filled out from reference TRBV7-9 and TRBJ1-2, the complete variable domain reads DTGVSQNPRHKITKRGQNVTFRCDPISEHNRLYWYRQTLGQGPEFLTYFQNEAQLEKSRLLSDRFSAERPKGSFSTLEIQRTEQGDSAMYLCASSPRGQAIHGYTFGSGTRLTVV.

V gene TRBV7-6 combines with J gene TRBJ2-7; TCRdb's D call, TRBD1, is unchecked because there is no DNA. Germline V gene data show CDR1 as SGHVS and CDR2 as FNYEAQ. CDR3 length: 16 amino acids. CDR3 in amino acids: CASSATGGAAPYEQYF.

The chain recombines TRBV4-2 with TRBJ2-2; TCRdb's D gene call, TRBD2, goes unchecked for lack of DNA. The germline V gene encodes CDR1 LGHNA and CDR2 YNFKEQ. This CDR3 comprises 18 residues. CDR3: CASSQDPSGGEGTGELFF.

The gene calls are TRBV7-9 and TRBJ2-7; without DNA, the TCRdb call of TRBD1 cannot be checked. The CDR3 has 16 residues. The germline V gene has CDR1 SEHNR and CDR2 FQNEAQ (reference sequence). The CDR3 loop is CASSFRGRDRVSEQYF. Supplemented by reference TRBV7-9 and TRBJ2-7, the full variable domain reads DTGVSQNPRHKITKRGQNVTFRCDPISEHNRLYWYRQTLGQGPEFLTYFQNEAQLEKSRLLSDRFSAERPKGSFSTLEIQRTEQGDSAMYLCASSFRGRDRVSEQYFGPGTRLTVT.

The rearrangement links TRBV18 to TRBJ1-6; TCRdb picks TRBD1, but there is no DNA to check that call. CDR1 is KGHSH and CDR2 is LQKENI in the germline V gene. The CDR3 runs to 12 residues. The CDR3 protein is CASSTVNSPLHF.

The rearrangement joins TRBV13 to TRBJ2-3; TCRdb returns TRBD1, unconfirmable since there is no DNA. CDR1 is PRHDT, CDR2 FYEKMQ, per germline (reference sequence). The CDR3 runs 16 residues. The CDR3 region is CASSSAGVDSTDTQYF. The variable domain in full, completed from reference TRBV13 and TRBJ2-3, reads AAGVIQSPRHLIKEKRETATLKCYPIPRHDTVYWYQQGPGQDPQFLISFYEKMQSDKGSIPDRFSAQQFSDYHSELNMSSLELGDSALYFCASSSAGVDSTDTQYFGPGTRLTVL.